What follows are 20 T cell receptor beta chains derived from one specimen sequenced in a study of blood T cell repertoires in COVID-19 (TCRdb year 2020). The library was produced with the immunoSEQ multiplex PCR assay. TCRdb re-hosts the immuneACCESS table, in-frame sequences only. Its copies lack some clones; in the studies checked, an unresolved V gene accounts for under half of them, and the cause for the rest is not known. In all, the sample holds approximately 270,000 clones, and under 95% of those were seen once. In total, the top ten clones hold about 3% of the sample. Sequenced input: PBMCs or T cells enriched from blood (not recorded which). These receptors came from a man aged 40-49 years who had been exposed to COVID-19.

This clone was counted once. CDR3 sequence: CASSEGQPNYGYTF. For the CDR3, the DNA is TGTGCCAGCAGCGAGGGACAGCCTAACTATGGCTACACCTTC. The chain couples TRBV11-2 to TRBJ1-2; TRBD1 agrees at 7 bases. Per the germline V gene, CDR1 is SGHAT and CDR2 is FQNNGV. CDR3 length: 14 amino acids. Trimming took 5 bases from V and 0 from J; bases not matched to a gene: 3.

In nucleotides, the CDR3 is TGTGCCAGCAGCTTCGCTAGCCTCAATGAGCAGTTCTTC. Residues: CASSFASLNEQFF. The chain has TRBV11-3 and TRBJ2-1; TRBD2 might be the D (5 bases). This CDR3 is 13 amino acids long. V gave up 3 bases and J gave up 6 bases, with 9 bases separating them. CDR1 and CDR2 (germline): SGHNT, YENEEA. Looking up the rest from reference TRBV11-3 and TRBJ2-1 gives the full variable domain: EAGVVQSPRYKIIEKKQPVAFWCNPISGHNTLYWYLQNLGQGPELLIRYENEEAVDDSQLPKDRFSAERLKGVDSTLKIQPAELGDSAVYLCASSFASLNEQFFGPGTRLTVL.

This rearrangement joins TRBV29-1 to TRBJ2-7; 9 nucleotides match TRBD2. From germline, CDR1 is SQVTM and CDR2 ANQGSEA. CDR3 length equals 14 residues. With 5 bases clipped from V and 3 bases from J, the junction kept 8 bases outside the gene matches. CDR3 coding DNA: TGCAGCGTTTTGGGACTAGCATCTCTCTACGAGCAGTACTTC. Its translation: CSVLGLASLYEQYF.

The CDR3 here is CASSSGAGAYEQYF. The CDR3 coding sequence is TGTGCCAGCAGCTCTGGAGCAGGGGCCTACGAGCAGTACTTC. V is TRBV7-2 and J is TRBJ2-7, with D possibly being TRBD1 (6 bases). CDR1 SGHTA and CDR2 FQGNSA come from the germline V gene. The CDR3 loop spans 14 amino acids. Trimming stripped 4 bases from V and 2 bases from J, with 12 bases between.

The chain recombines TRBV5-6 with TRBJ1-4; 10 bases agree with TRBD1. The V and J ends lost 2 bases and 7 bases, in that order; junction bases with no gene match: 5. CDR1 is SGHDT and CDR2 is YYEEEE in the germline V gene. This CDR3 contains 15 residues. CDR3 region: CASSLRGQGSEKLFF. CDR3 sequence (DNA): TGTGCCAGCAGCTTAAGGGGACAGGGGAGTGAAAAACTGTTTTTT. Supplemented by reference TRBV5-6 and TRBJ1-4, the full variable domain reads DAGVTQSPTHLIKTRGQQVTLRCSPKSGHDTVSWYQQALGQGPQFIFQYYEEEERQRGNFPDRFSGHQFPNYSSELNVNALLLGDSALYLCASSLRGQGSEKLFFGSGTQLSVL.

The V gene is TRBV9, the J gene TRBJ1-3; 8 bases are shared with TRBD1. This CDR3 has 16 amino acids. Unmatched junction bases numbered 7, after V lost 4 bases and J lost 1 base. Germline CDR1 and CDR2: SGDLS and YYNGEE. CDR3 sequence reads: CASSKSGGTSGNTIYF. CDR3 sequence (DNA): TGTGCCAGCAGCAAATCAGGGGGCACATCTGGAAACACCATATATTTT.

The V call is TRBV7-2, the J call TRBJ1-1, with a weak D call TRBD1 (6 bases). The CDR3 extends over 16 amino acids. Trimming took off 5 bases at V and 0 bases at J, with 16 bases between the two ends. Germline CDR1 SGHTA, CDR2 FQGNSA. CDR3 residues: CASSGAYRVMNTEAFF. The CDR3 region has the DNA TGTGCCAGCAGCGGAGCTTACAGGGTTATGAACACTGAAGCTTTCTTT.

The chain recombines TRBV27 with TRBJ2-7; 7 nucleotides line up with TRBD1. With 6 bases clipped from V and 6 bases from J, the junction kept 11 bases outside the gene matches. The CDR3 is 14 amino acids. Looked up from germline, CDR1 is MNHEY and CDR2 is SMNVEV (reference sequence). CDR3 DNA: TGTGCCAGCAGCTTGGGTGGCAGGGGGTTCGAGCAGTACTTC. Translating it yields CASSLGGRGFEQYF.

The chain couples TRBV15 to TRBJ2-7; TRBD2 matches at 7 bases. The CDR3 extends over 16 amino acids. The V gene end was trimmed by 0 bases and the J gene end by 3 bases; junction bases not matched to a gene: 8. The germline CDR1 and CDR2 sequences are LNHNV and YYDKDF (reference sequence). The CDR3 DNA reads TGTGCCACCAGCAGAGAGGGGGGAGGGAGAGGCTACGAGCAGTACTTC. Residues: CATSREGGGRGYEQYF.

CDR3 DNA sequence: TGTGCCACCAGTGATTTGCACAGTGCTTCTTGGCCACCTGCTCTCGAGGGCCTGGATACGCAGTATTTT. The encoded protein is CATSDLHSASWPPALEGLDTQYF. The chain links TRBV24-1 to TRBJ2-3; D might be TRBD2 (5 bases). This CDR3 is built from 23 residues. Looked up from germline, CDR1 is KGHDR and CDR2 is SFDVKD. Between the trimmed V and J ends, which lost 0 bases and 6 bases, there was a span of 36 bases.

A remark on this clone: The same CDR3 is also encoded by other DNA sequences in this sample. V is TRBV28 and J is TRBJ1-5, with D unresolved. Between the trimmed V and J ends, which lost 3 bases and 6 bases, there was a span of 6 bases. CDR1 is MDHEN and CDR2 is SYDVKM in the germline V gene. The CDR3 extends over 12 amino acids. The CDR3 nucleotides read TGTGCCAGCAGTTTGGGGAGTCAGCCCCAGCATTTT. It specifies CASSLGSQPQHF. Using reference TRBV28 and TRBJ1-5 for the parts outside the CDR3, the full variable domain is DVKVTQSSRYLVKRTGEKVFLECVQDMDHENMFWYRQDPGLGLRLIYFSYDVKMKEKGDIPEGYSVSREKKERFSLILESASTNQTSMYLCASSLGSQPQHFGDGTRLSIL.

The rearrangement links TRBV19 to TRBJ2-1; no firm D call. The V end lost 2 bases, the J end lost 3 bases, and 5 bases lay between the germline ends. CDR3 length: 13 amino acids. The V gene's germline CDR1 is LNHDA and CDR2 SQIVND (reference sequence). Here the CDR3 DNA reads TGTGCCAGTAGTATAAACAGCTACAATGAGCAGTTCTTC. Translating it yields CASSINSYNEQFF.

The chain couples TRBV2 to TRBJ1-5; D is possibly TRBD1 (6 bases). CDR1 and CDR2 (germline): SNHLY, FYNNEI. The CDR3 extends over 16 amino acids. Between the trimmed V and J ends, which lost 6 bases and 0 bases, there was a span of 15 bases. In DNA, the CDR3 is TGTGCCAGCAGGGCCTGGACAGTGGGTAGCAATCAGCCCCAGCATTTT. It translates to CASRAWTVGSNQPQHF.

The chain has TRBV9 and TRBJ2-1; weak D call: TRBD2 (6 bases). V shed 4 bases and J shed 2 bases, with 13 bases lying between them. The CDR3 sequence is 15 residues long. Germline lookup yields CDR1 SGDLS and CDR2 YYNGEE. The CDR3 DNA sequence: TGTGCCAGCAGCCTCGGGAGATTAGCCTACAATGAGCAGTTCTTC. Its protein is CASSLGRLAYNEQFF.

The DNA for the CDR3 is TGTGCCAGCAGCTTAGCGGGAGGGCTAGCGGGAGCGGATACGCAGTATTTT. Translation: CASSLAGGLAGADTQYF. The chain employs TRBV7-6 and TRBJ2-3; 10 bases line up with TRBD2. The CDR3 is made up of 17 amino acids. Germline V gene lookup returns CDR1 SGHVS and CDR2 FNYEAQ. The V segment lost 0 bases and the J segment 6 bases; nucleotides outside the gene matches: 9.

This rearrangement joins TRBV28 to TRBJ2-7, with a possible D match to TRBD2 (5 bases). Trimming removed 6 bases at V and 5 bases at J, with 17 bases between. This CDR3 spans 14 amino acids. The germline gives CDR1 MDHEN, CDR2 SYDVKM. As DNA, the CDR3 is TGTGCCAGCAGCGGAGGAGCCAAAGTAAACGAGCAGTACTTC. Amino acid sequence: CASSGGAKVNEQYF.

CDR3 amino acids: CASSLSDSLGYTF. The CDR3 nucleotides read TGTGCCAGCAGCCTCTCGGACAGCCTCGGCTACACCTTC. This chain joins TRBV6-2 or TRBV6-3 and TRBJ1-2, with D possibly matching TRBD1 (6 bases). CDR1 and CDR2 (germline): MNHEY, SVGEGT. V lost 6 bases, J lost 8 bases, and 16 bases lay in between. The CDR3 is made up of 13 amino acids.

DNA for the CDR3: TGCGCCAGCAGCTTGGAATCAGGGCGATGGGAAGGGGAGACCCAGTACTTC. Translation: CASSLESGRWEGETQYF. The chain recombines TRBV5-1 with TRBJ2-5; a weak D match, TRBD1 (5 bases). CDR3 length: 17 amino acids. Trimming took 0 bases from V and 5 from J, leaving 20 bases between them. Germline V gene data show CDR1 as SGHRS and CDR2 as YFSETQ.

In nucleotides, the CDR3 is TGTGCCAGCAGTGCCCAGCGGAAAGGGGGTTTCAATCAGCCCCAGCATTTT. It specifies CASSAQRKGGFNQPQHF. The chain links TRBV6-1 to TRBJ1-5, with D perhaps matching TRBD1 (6 bases). The germline V gene has CDR1 MNHNS and CDR2 SASEGT. V lost 4 bases and J 3 bases, leaving 19 bases between the germline ends. The CDR3 consists of 17 residues.

V gene TRBV7-9 combines with J gene TRBJ1-3; a possible D gene is TRBD1 (5 bases). Trimming pared 5 bases from V and 4 bases from J, leaving 9 bases between. CDR1 is SEHNR and CDR2 is FQNEAQ in the germline V gene (reference sequence). The CDR3 is made up of 13 amino acids. The CDR3: CASSPAGGNTIYF. The CDR3 nucleotides read TGTGCCAGCAGCCCCGCAGGGGGAAACACCATATATTTT.